Below are 26 T cell receptor beta chains sequenced from a single sample in a study of blood T cell repertoires in COVID-19. Data came from immunoSEQ multiplex PCR; TCRdb stores just in-frame clones and leaves some out. The sample carries more than 200,000 clones, 65% to 85% recorded once. Specimen: peripheral blood. These receptors were obtained from a man in his forties with active or convalescent COVID-19.

The V gene is TRBV9, the J gene TRBJ2-3; 12 positions agree with TRBD2. Germline CDR1 SGDLS, CDR2 YYNGEE. Germline trimming cut 3 bases from V and 4 bases from J; bases unmatched to any gene: 12. The CDR3 covers 18 residues. DNA for the CDR3: TGTGCCAGCAGCGCGCACCTCACTAGCGGGGGGTTGGCAGATACGCAGTATTTT. Its protein product is CASSAHLTSGGLADTQYF.

J is TRBJ1-2 and V is TRBV30; 7 positions match TRBD1. Trimming removed 6 bases from V and 4 bases from J; junction bases left unmatched: 11. Germline V gene data show CDR1 as GTSNPN and CDR2 as SVGIG (reference sequence). This CDR3 is built from 14 residues. This chain's CDR3 is CACLTQGVIYGYTF. CDR3 in DNA: TGTGCCTGCCTGACCCAGGGGGTGATCTATGGCTACACCTTC.

This rearrangement joins TRBV7-6 to TRBJ2-5; TRBD2 matches 8 bases. Germline loops: CDR1 SGHVS, CDR2 FNYEAQ. J gave up 2 bases and V 5 bases, and 13 bases lay outside the gene matches. The CDR3 is 17 residues long. This CDR3 reads CASSTPGWVAGQETQYF. The CDR3 DNA is TGTGCCAGCAGCACCCCAGGGTGGGTAGCGGGGCAAGAGACCCAGTACTTC.

This rearrangement joins TRBV2 to TRBJ1-4; 9 nucleotides align to TRBD1. After removal of 11 bases from V and 4 bases from J, the junction contained 11 bases not matched to a gene. The germline CDR1 and CDR2 sequences are SNHLY and FYNNEI. The CDR3 is 15 amino acids. CDR3: CAVSRDRVVNEKLFF. CDR3 nucleotides: TGTGCCGTTAGCCGGGACAGGGTCGTTAATGAAAAACTGTTTTTT.

The rearrangement joins TRBV19 to TRBJ2-7; 7 bases align to TRBD1. Germline values: CDR1 LNHDA, CDR2 SQIVND (reference sequence). The CDR3 runs to 14 residues. Trimming at V came to 5 bases and at J to 4 bases, leaving 8 bases not matched to a gene. The CDR3 DNA sequence: TGTGCCAGTAGTCTACACGGGACAGATTACGAGCAGTACTTC. Translated, it gives CASSLHGTDYEQYF.

This clone turned up a few times. CDR3 nucleotides: TGTGCCAGCATGCAGGACGGGGTCGGCACTGAAGCTTTCTTT. It codes for CASMQDGVGTEAFF. The chain combines TRBV2 with TRBJ1-1, with D hard to call. From germline, CDR1 is SNHLY and CDR2 FYNNEI. V was trimmed by 7 bases and J by 4 bases, leaving 16 bases between them. The CDR3 has 14 residues.

The chain is built from TRBV27 and TRBJ2-1; D uncertain. Germline CDR1 is MNHEY and CDR2 is SMNVEV (reference sequence). The CDR3 length is 14 residues. V lost 4 bases to trimming and J lost 9 bases, with 16 bases between them. CDR3 DNA: TGTGCCAGCAGTTCCTTGACTGCCACGGGTGAGCAGTTCTTC. Translation: CASSSLTATGEQFF.

This clone showed up just once. The chain couples TRBV7-2 to TRBJ2-1; 14 bases line up with TRBD2. Germline V gives CDR1 SGHTA, CDR2 FQGNSA. CDR3 length: 17 residues. V lost 5 bases, J lost 2 bases, and 5 bases stayed unmatched. The CDR3 reads CASSPWTSGRTYNEQFF. The CDR3 DNA reads TGTGCCAGCAGCCCTTGGACTAGCGGGAGGACCTACAATGAGCAGTTCTTC.

About this clone itself: An end of the junction differs from the germline gene, which may be a read error. The V call is TRBV25-1, the J call TRBJ1-2; D uncertain. Looked up from germline, CDR1 is MGHDK and CDR2 is SYGVNS. The CDR3 is 11 amino acids. The DNA for the CDR3 is TGTGCCAGCAGTGAACGAGGTAACGCCCACTTC. Its protein product is CASSERGNAHF.

This clone was picked up one time. This rearrangement joins TRBV27 to TRBJ2-3, with 11 bases matching TRBD1. This CDR3 spans 15 amino acids. Trimming cost V 5 bases and J 10 bases; bases outside gene matches: 11. Per the germline V gene, CDR1 is MNHEY and CDR2 is SMNVEV (reference sequence). The CDR3 region has the DNA TGTGCCAGCAGTCCACCTCCACGGACAGGGGGCGCGCAGTATTTT. It translates to CASSPPPRTGGAQYF.

This clone was counted between two and nine times. The CDR3 coding sequence is TGTGCCAGCAGCCTACAGGCAACGGGTACCTATGGCTACACCTTC. Protein: CASSLQATGTYGYTF. This chain joins TRBV3-1 (or the pseudogene TRBV3-2) and TRBJ1-2, with D possibly being TRBD1 (5 bases). Trimming removed 4 bases from V and 4 bases from J, with 16 bases in between. The CDR3 spans 15 residues. CDR1 and CDR2 from the germline V gene are LGHDT and YNNKEL (reference sequence).

J is TRBJ1-2 and V is TRBV28; 9 bases are a match to TRBD1. Germline CDR1 is MDHEN and CDR2 is SYDVKM. Losses at the gene ends were 6 bases for V and 4 bases for J; bases not matched to a gene: 9. CDR3 length: 15 residues. CDR3 region: CASSGGTGLGYGYTF. The CDR3 DNA reads as TGTGCCAGCAGCGGGGGGACAGGGCTCGGCTATGGCTACACCTTC.

This clone was seen only a few times. The chain recombines TRBV3-1 (or the pseudogene TRBV3-2) with TRBJ1-5, with 7 bases aligning to TRBD1. This CDR3 spans 14 amino acids. The trim removed 6 bases at V and 3 bases at J, leaving 5 bases unmatched. Germline V gene data show CDR1 as LGHDT and CDR2 as YNNKEL (reference sequence). The CDR3 here is CASSPTGPNQPQHF. In nucleotides, the CDR3 is TGTGCCAGCAGTCCGACAGGGCCCAATCAGCCCCAGCATTTT.

The rearrangement links TRBV5-4 to TRBJ2-3; TRBD1 aligns across 8 bases. This CDR3 spans 16 amino acids. Germline V gene data show CDR1 as SGHNT and CDR2 as YYREEE (reference sequence). Unmatched junction bases numbered 6, after V lost 1 base and J lost 2 bases. The CDR3 nucleotides are TGTGCCAGCAGCTTGACCGGACAGGGAGACACAGATACGCAGTATTTT. Protein product: CASSLTGQGDTDTQYF. The entire variable domain, with the rest obtained from reference TRBV5-4 and TRBJ2-3, is as follows: ETGVTQSPTHLIKTRGQQVTLRCSSQSGHNTVSWYQQALGQGPQFIFQYYREEENGRGNFPPRFSGLQFPNYSSELNVNALELDDSALYLCASSLTGQGDTDTQYFGPGTRLTVL.

This chain joins TRBV5-1 and TRBJ1-1; D gene uncertain. The CDR3 is made up of 15 amino acids. Germline CDR1 SGHRS, CDR2 YFSETQ. The V end lost 0 bases, the J end lost 1 base, and 10 bases lay between the germline ends. The CDR3 nucleotides read TGCGCCAGCAGCTTGGCCGCGATTACGAACACTGAAGCTTTCTTT. Translating it yields CASSLAAITNTEAFF.

V usage is TRBV27 and J usage is TRBJ2-6; tentative D call: TRBD2 (6 bases). Germline CDR1 reads MNHEY; CDR2 reads SMNVEV (reference sequence). The CDR3 extends over 15 amino acids. V was shortened by 4 bases and J by 0 bases, with 7 bases between the two germline ends. CDR3 bases: TGTGCCAGCAGTTGGGGGGTCTCTGGGGCCAACGTCCTGACTTTC. Protein sequence: CASSWGVSGANVLTF.

J is TRBJ2-3 and V is TRBV5-5, with D possibly being TRBD2 (5 bases). The CDR3 is made up of 15 amino acids. The germline V and J ends were trimmed by 0 bases and 0 bases, with 8 bases remaining between them. Germline V gene data show CDR1 as SGHKS and CDR2 as YYEKEE (reference sequence). The CDR3 nucleotides are TGTGCCAGCAGCTTGGGGGCGGGTAGCACAGATACGCAGTATTTT. Its translation: CASSLGAGSTDTQYF.

The V gene is TRBV5-8, the J gene TRBJ1-2; D might be TRBD1 (6 bases). Germline V lookup: CDR1 SGHTS, CDR2 YDEGEE. Deletions cut 1 base from V and 8 bases from J, with 12 bases between. The CDR3 consists of 13 residues. CDR3 residues: CASSLNRAEGYTF. Written as DNA, the CDR3 is TGTGCCAGCAGCTTGAACAGGGCAGAGGGCTACACCTTC.

This chain uses TRBV4-2 with TRBJ1-2, with D unresolved. The CDR3 sequence is 15 residues long. CDR1 and CDR2 from the germline V gene are LGHNA and YNFKEQ. Trimming stripped 0 bases from V and 4 bases from J, with 12 bases between. The CDR3 DNA is TGTGCCAGCAGCCAAGACGCGGCAGCTAGCTATGGCTACACCTTC. This codes for CASSQDAAASYGYTF.

The V and J genes are TRBV19 and TRBJ2-1; 7 bases agree with TRBD1. The V and J ends lost 7 bases and 6 bases, in that order; junction bases with no gene match: 9. The CDR3 contains 14 residues. Germline V gene sequence: CDR1 LNHDA, CDR2 SQIVND (reference sequence). The CDR3 nucleotides are TGTGCCAGTAAAGGGGGCTCGCTATTCAATGAGCAGTTCTTC. This encodes CASKGGSLFNEQFF.

J is TRBJ2-7 and V is TRBV5-6, with 9 bases that match TRBD1. Germline V lookup: CDR1 SGHDT, CDR2 YYEEEE. The CDR3 consists of 15 residues. The V and J ends lost 5 bases and 5 bases, in that order; junction bases with no gene match: 11. The CDR3 DNA is TGTGCCAGCAGTTCTTGGGGGACAGGGAGACACGAGCAGTACTTC. Protein sequence: CASSSWGTGRHEQYF.

V and J are TRBV6-5 and TRBJ1-1, with a possible D match to TRBD1 (6 bases). Trimming removed 8 bases at V and 1 base at J, with 17 bases between. The CDR3 runs 15 residues. The V gene's germline CDR1 is MNHEY and CDR2 SVGAGI. The CDR3 reads CASVRGGTRNTEAFF. CDR3 in DNA: TGTGCCAGCGTCAGGGGTGGGACGAGGAACACTGAAGCTTTCTTT.

The V call is TRBV10-2, the J call TRBJ1-5, with D perhaps matching TRBD1 (5 bases). The length of the CDR3 is 13 residues. The germline V and J ends were trimmed by 4 bases and 5 bases, with 9 bases remaining between them. CDR1 is WSHSY, CDR2 SAAADI, per germline. The CDR3 spells CASSGQGHQPQHF. The CDR3, as DNA: TGCGCCAGCAGTGGGCAGGGCCATCAGCCCCAGCATTTT.

The V gene is TRBV5-6, the J gene TRBJ2-4; 9 bases are a match to TRBD1. After removal of 2 bases from V and 8 bases from J, the junction contained 8 bases not matched to a gene. Germline CDR1 reads SGHDT; CDR2 reads YYEEEE. This CDR3 contains 15 residues. CDR3 coding DNA: TGTGCCAGCAGCTTACACAGGGGGCGGAACGACATTCAGTACTTC. Translated: CASSLHRGRNDIQYF.

The chain joins TRBV5-1 to TRBJ2-1; D is uncertain. This CDR3 comprises 16 residues. The germline CDR1 and CDR2 sequences are SGHRS and YFSETQ. V was cut by 0 bases and J by 0 bases, with 10 bases left in between. The CDR3 DNA reads TGCGCCAGCAGCTTGGACCCAGGAAGCTCCTACAATGAGCAGTTCTTC. Translating it yields CASSLDPGSSYNEQFF.

J is TRBJ1-1 and V is TRBV2, with D tentatively TRBD1 (5 bases). Trimming removed 6 bases at V and 1 base at J, with 12 bases between. In germline, CDR1 is SNHLY, CDR2 FYNNEI. The CDR3 extends over 14 amino acids. The CDR3 loop reads CASSRRQGNTEAFF. DNA of the CDR3: TGTGCCAGCAGCCGACGTCAGGGGAACACTGAAGCTTTCTTT.